This TCR beta chain is drawn from a study of cytomegalovirus exposure and HLA in healthy donors. Study at large: Samples from HLA-typed donors yielded about 86 million unique TCRs in an early data release. The study, taken as a whole, reports: A later analysis revealed that TCR association rates differed between HLA loci, peaking at DRB1 and bottoming out at HLA-C. As immune exposure information, only CMV serostatus was available. Accounts indicate the classifier identified cytomegalovirus status with strong specificity and sensitivity.

On this clone: Its antigen is unidentified.

PCR used 60 Vbeta primers and 13 Jbeta primers. The method was immunoSEQ multiplex PCR; TCRdb's version includes in-frame clones alone and lacks a portion of them. The sample yields 120,000 or so clones, about 71% seen once. CDR3 length: 15 residues. V was pared by 5 bases and J by 1 base, with 4 bases of the junction left unmatched. CDR1 and CDR2 from the germline V gene are SGHTA and FQGNSA. The clonotype originates from a woman in her forties or fifties in good health and CMV-seronegative. Sequencing was carried out using PBMCs. The chain carries TRBV7-2 and TRBJ1-5, with 8 bases that match TRBD1. CDR3 sequence: CASSRTGRSNQPQHF. The CDR3 DNA follows: TGTGCCAGCAGCCGGACAGGGAGAAGCAATCAGCCCCAGCATTTT.